The rows below give T cell receptor beta chains drawn from one sample of a study of blood T cell repertoires in COVID-19. The assay was immunoSEQ multiplex PCR, and TCRdb's table has in-frame clones only and misses some. This sample has fewer than 400,000 clones, with roughly 87% found just once. What was sequenced was PBMCs or T cells enriched from blood (not recorded which). These receptors all come from a young woman who had recovered from COVID-19. The conserved cysteine and the conserved F or W are not part of the CDR3 here. Fields, in order: V gene, J gene, clone size, CDR3 protein. Not every row has a clone size; where given, it reads once, few, many or a size class.

>TRBV6-2/TRBV6-3|TRBJ2-1|.
ASSYHTGNEQF
>TRBV9|TRBJ2-1|.
ASSVSVGDRAYNEQF
>TRBV24-1|TRBJ2-1|.
ATSDSSGKVGEQF
>TRBV7-2|TRBJ2-3|.
ASSWDIAGGRRDTQY
>TRBV19|TRBJ1-5|many
ASSIAGGQGIFKPQH
>TRBV19|TRBJ1-1|.
ASSIDGTGINTEAF
>TRBV11-3|TRBJ2-7|.
ASSAGPRGHEQY
>TRBV16|TRBJ2-3|.
ASSQSAGTDTQY
>TRBV5-1|TRBJ2-3|few
ASSFIAGLAGDTQY
>TRBV2|TRBJ1-1|.
ASSLTGGLMAF
>TRBV7-2|TRBJ1-5|once
ASSRGQWGQPQH
>TRBV28|TRBJ1-5|.
ASNKQVHSNQPQH
>TRBV14|TRBJ2-7|.
ASSQDRVGQY
>TRBV28|TRBJ1-2|.
ASSIRDYGYT
>TRBV12-3/TRBV12-4|TRBJ1-5|once
ASSLGGGQPQH
>TRBV9|TRBJ1-1|.
ASSVVSAGNTEAF
>TRBV20-1|TRBJ2-7|once
SAEKGREQY
>TRBV3-1/TRBV3-2|TRBJ1-4|.
ASSHPTSGWAAEKLF
>TRBV7-9|TRBJ1-3|.
ASSLIQGGNTIY
>TRBV30|TRBJ1-6|.
AWKRGRNSPLH
>TRBV5-4|TRBJ2-7|.
ASSLQGNDEQY
>TRBV7-2|TRBJ2-3|.
ASSAYYGASGGSTDTQY
>TRBV6-5|TRBJ2-4|.
ASSAGGRRIQY
>TRBV5-1|TRBJ2-2|.
ASSLGGGFGTGELF
>TRBV4-1|TRBJ2-7|.
ASSQNPRSGHTSYEQY
>TRBV29-1|TRBJ2-5|.
SAGTGEETQY
>TRBV15|TRBJ1-1|.
ATSRDTGDTEAF
>TRBV7-3|TRBJ2-1|.
ASSLQGQSNEQF
>TRBV2|TRBJ2-5|.
ASIRGEETQY
>TRBV5-3|TRBJ2-7|once
ARSSVDGLAGGKLYEQY
>TRBV6-6|TRBJ1-2|.
ASSYVRGYT
>TRBV9|TRBJ2-1|.
ASSVMGEIGNEQF
>TRBV13|TRBJ2-1|.
ASSLVPAGLAGVDEQF
>TRBV25-1|TRBJ1-4|.
ASSEFRGADEKLF
>TRBV25-1|TRBJ1-2|.
ASSSDRNYGYT
>TRBV5-6|TRBJ2-5|.
ASSFTTKETQY
>TRBV10-3|TRBJ1-5|.
AISEFSNQPQH
>TRBV4-3|TRBJ2-7|.
ASSQDPSGGYYEQY